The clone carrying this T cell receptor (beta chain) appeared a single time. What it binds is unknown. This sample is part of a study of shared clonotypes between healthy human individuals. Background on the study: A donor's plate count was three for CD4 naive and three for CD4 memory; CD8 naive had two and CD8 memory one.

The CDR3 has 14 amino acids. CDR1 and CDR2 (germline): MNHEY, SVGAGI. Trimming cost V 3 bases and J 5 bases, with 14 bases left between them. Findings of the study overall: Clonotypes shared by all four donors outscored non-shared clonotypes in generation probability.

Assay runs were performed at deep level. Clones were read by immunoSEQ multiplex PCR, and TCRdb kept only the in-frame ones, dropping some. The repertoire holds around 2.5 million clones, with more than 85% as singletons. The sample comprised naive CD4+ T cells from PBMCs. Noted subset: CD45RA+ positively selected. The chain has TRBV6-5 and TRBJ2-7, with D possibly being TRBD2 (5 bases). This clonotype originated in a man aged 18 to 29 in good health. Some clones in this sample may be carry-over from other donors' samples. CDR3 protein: CASSYNRRSNEQYF. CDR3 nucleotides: TGTGCCAGCAGTTATAACCGGAGGAGTAACGAGCAGTACTTC.